This TCR beta chain was captured in a study of T cell repertoires in cytomegalovirus infection. Concerning this clonotype itself: Its antigen is unidentified.

In TCRdb, the reads were re-called with MiXCR into one record per CDR3 protein. The sample lists a few hundred thousand distinct CDR3 sequences, roughly 42% occurring once. Material: cultured PBMCs, obtained from culture after CMV antigen stimulation. The clonotype was recovered from a human donor in good health (CMV status not recorded). Some clones in this sample may be carry-over from other donors' samples.

DNA for the CDR3: TGCGCCAGCAGCCAAGGAAGGGCAGGGGGCTCTGGAAACACCATATATTTT. Its protein product is CASSQGRAGGSGNTIYF. V gene TRBV4-1 combines with J gene TRBJ1-3; TRBD1 aligns across 7 bases. CDR1 and CDR2 from the germline V gene are MGHRA and YSYEKL. The CDR3 spans 17 residues. The junction had 6 bases not matched to a gene; V was cut back by 1 base and J by 0 bases.